The T cell receptor beta chain described here comes from a study of immune evolution from preneoplasia to lung adenocarcinoma. Method: immunoSEQ multiplex PCR; TCRdb's copy keeps in-frame clones and lacks some. The sample includes several thousand clones, around three quarters of them seen just once. Nucleic acids came from premalignant or tumor cells enriched by macro-dissection. The V and J ends lost 2 bases and 0 bases respectively, with 11 bases between them. Germline CDR1 reads GTSNPN; CDR2 reads SVGIG (reference sequence). The length of the CDR3 is 15 residues. The sequenced sample was FFPE minimally invasive lung adenocarcinoma tissue. The chain uses TRBV30 and TRBJ1-5; a possible D gene is TRBD1 (5 bases). This TCR came from a person aged 65 to 79 with lung adenocarcinoma. The CDR3 reads CAWSPGLYSNQPQHF. The CDR3 bases are TGTGCCTGGAGTCCGGGACTTTATAGCAATCAGCCCCAGCATTTT.